These T cell receptor beta chains were read from a single sample in a study of cytomegalovirus exposure and HLA in healthy donors. Using immunoSEQ multiplex PCR, the repertoire was profiled, and TCRdb retains in-frame clones only, with some absent. The sample has around 190,000 clones; over 75% are singletons. Sequenced: PBMCs. The receptors originated from a woman aged 25 to 39 in good health and CMV-seronegative. Each CDR3 is given with its conserved first and last residue. D genes are given only for firm matches. A clone size is listed for some rows: how often the clone was seen (once, few, many), or a class if it is expanded.

V,size,D,J,DNA,CDR3
TRBV13,.,.,TRBJ1-1,TGTGCCAGCAGCCCTACAGGGTTAAGGGGGAACACTGAAGCTTTCTTT,CASSPTGLRGNTEAFF
TRBV27,.,TRBD1,TRBJ1-4,TGTGCCAGCAGTTTGACCCAGGACAGGGGTGGAGGGGAAAAACTGTTTTTT,CASSLTQDRGGGEKLFF
TRBV30,.,TRBD1,TRBJ1-2,TGTGCCTGGACCACAGGGGGAACTAACTATGGCTACACCTTC,CAWTTGGTNYGYTF
TRBV5-1,few,.,TRBJ2-2,TGCGCCAGCAGCCCCTCCCCCGGGGAGCTGTTTTTT,CASSPSPGELFF
TRBV4-1,.,TRBD1,TRBJ1-5,TGCGCCAGCAGCCAAGAAGAAAAGGGGACAGGGCCCCAGCATTTT,CASSQEEKGTGPQHF
TRBV9,.,TRBD1,TRBJ1-1,TGTGCCAGCAGCAAGGGGGCCCCAGGGGTGGCGACTGAAGCTTTCTTT,CASSKGAPGVATEAFF
TRBV6-1,few,.,TRBJ1-5,TGTGCCAGCAGTGAAAAAGGGGTGGGGAATCAGCCCCAGCATTTT,CASSEKGVGNQPQHF
TRBV25-1,.,.,TRBJ1-6,TGTGCCAGCAGTGAGCTGGGGGCCAATTCACCCCTCCACTTT,CASSELGANSPLHF
TRBV29-1,.,.,TRBJ2-7,TGCAGCGTTGAGCTAGACCTCTCGGACGAGCAGTACTTC,CSVELDLSDEQYF
TRBV27,.,.,TRBJ2-7,TGTGCCAGCAGTTTGGACATTACCTACGAGCAGTACTTC,CASSLDITYEQYF
TRBV7-9,once,TRBD1,TRBJ1-2,TGTGCCAGCAGCCCGATGGTACCGGGACAGTATAACTATGGCTACACCTTC,CASSPMVPGQYNYGYTF
TRBV5-1,.,TRBD2,TRBJ2-1,TGCGCCAGCAGCTTGGTTGCGGGAGGGGCCTACAATGAGCAGTTCTTC,CASSLVAGGAYNEQFF
TRBV5-4,.,.,TRBJ2-5,TGTGCCAGCAGCTTGGGGCAGAACCAAGAGACCCAGTACTTC,CASSLGQNQETQYF
TRBV2,.,.,TRBJ1-2,TGTGCCAGCAAAGGGGTCGCGGCCCGTGGCTACACCTTC,CASKGVAARGYTF
TRBV6-5,.,TRBD1,TRBJ2-5,TGTGCCAGCACCGGAAAACAGGGGGCGAGAGAGACCCAGTACTTC,CASTGKQGARETQYF